This is a list of T cell receptor beta chains from one sample in a study of cytomegalovirus exposure and HLA in healthy donors. Libraries were prepared by immunoSEQ multiplex PCR; TCRdb keeps only in-frame clonotypes and omits some of them. This sample carries over 60,000 clones, roughly four fifths of them seen once, and the ten largest clones take around 12%. Input material: PBMCs. Receptors originate from a man aged 65 to 79 in good health and CMV-seronegative. Both conserved end residues are part of each CDR3. A D gene is named only where the DNA matches it firmly. The size of a clone is reported for some rows only, either as once, few or many, or as a class for expanded clones.

clone size: .; V gene: TRBV11-2; D gene: .; J gene: TRBJ1-6; CDR3 DNA: TGTGCCAGCAGCACCACCTTAGCGGGGGGCCCTCCCCTCCACTTT; CDR3 protein: CASSTTLAGGPPLHF
clone size: .; V gene: TRBV7-9; D gene: TRBD1; J gene: TRBJ1-5; CDR3 DNA: TGTTCCAGCAGCTTGACAGGGACGGGCAATCAGCCCCAGCATTTT; CDR3 protein: CSSSLTGTGNQPQHF
clone size: .; V gene: TRBV6-6; D gene: .; J gene: TRBJ2-7; CDR3 DNA: TGTGCCAGCAGTCCCTCCTTGTACGAGCAGTACTTC; CDR3 protein: CASSPSLYEQYF
clone size: .; V gene: TRBV18; D gene: .; J gene: TRBJ2-3; CDR3 DNA: TGTGCCAGCTCACCGTTGGAGGGGACCAGCACAGATACGCAGTATTTT; CDR3 protein: CASSPLEGTSTDTQYF
clone size: once; V gene: TRBV6-5; D gene: TRBD2; J gene: TRBJ2-3; CDR3 DNA: TGTGCCAGCAGTCTAGCGGGAGTAACCGATACGCAGTATTTT; CDR3 protein: CASSLAGVTDTQYF
clone size: .; V gene: TRBV4-1; D gene: TRBD2; J gene: TRBJ2-7; CDR3 DNA: TGCGCCAGCGACCATACGACTAGCGGGACGCTGCCTTGGTCCTACGAGCAGTACTTC; CDR3 protein: CASDHTTSGTLPWSYEQYF
clone size: .; V gene: TRBV6-4; D gene: .; J gene: TRBJ2-3; CDR3 DNA: TGTGCCAGCAGTGTGAGGGATACGCAGTATTTT; CDR3 protein: CASSVRDTQYF
clone size: once; V gene: TRBV29-1; D gene: .; J gene: TRBJ1-4; CDR3 DNA: TGCAGCGTACCGACAGTGTGGGAATGGACTAATGAAAAACTGTTTTTT; CDR3 protein: CSVPTVWEWTNEKLFF
clone size: .; V gene: TRBV10-2; D gene: TRBD2; J gene: TRBJ2-3; CDR3 DNA: TGCGCCAGCACAGCTAGCGGGAGAAGCACAGATACGCAGTATTTT; CDR3 protein: CASTASGRSTDTQYF
clone size: .; V gene: TRBV5-1; D gene: .; J gene: TRBJ2-5; CDR3 DNA: TGCGCCAGCAGAATGGAGGAGACCCAGTACTTC; CDR3 protein: CASRMEETQYF
clone size: .; V gene: TRBV19; D gene: .; J gene: TRBJ1-5; CDR3 DNA: TGTGCCAGTAGTATACAGGGCCCTAGCAATCAGCCCCAGCATTTT; CDR3 protein: CASSIQGPSNQPQHF
clone size: few; V gene: TRBV5-1; D gene: .; J gene: TRBJ2-3; CDR3 DNA: TGCGCCAGCAGCGTCGGACAGACGACAGATACGCAGTATTTT; CDR3 protein: CASSVGQTTDTQYF
clone size: .; V gene: TRBV11-2; D gene: .; J gene: TRBJ2-5; CDR3 DNA: TGTGCCAGCAGCTTAGCCGGGAGTAAAGAGACCCAGTACTTC; CDR3 protein: CASSLAGSKETQYF
clone size: once; V gene: TRBV19; D gene: .; J gene: TRBJ1-5; CDR3 DNA: TGTGCCAGTTCCGGACAGTTGAATCAGCCCCAGCATTTT; CDR3 protein: CASSGQLNQPQHF
clone size: .; V gene: TRBV4-3; D gene: TRBD2; J gene: TRBJ2-5; CDR3 DNA: TGCGCCAGCAGCCAAACCCCGGGAGGGGGGGGAGAGACCCAGTACTTC; CDR3 protein: CASSQTPGGGGETQYF
clone size: .; V gene: TRBV7-9; D gene: .; J gene: TRBJ1-6; CDR3 DNA: TGTGCCAGCAGCTTAGAGGTGGAGCGATATAATTCACCCCTCCACTTT; CDR3 protein: CASSLEVERYNSPLHF
clone size: .; V gene: TRBV7-9; D gene: .; J gene: TRBJ1-6; CDR3 DNA: TGTGCCAGCAGCCATTCAGGGTCCCCTATGCCCCTCCACTTT; CDR3 protein: CASSHSGSPMPLHF
clone size: .; V gene: TRBV29-1; D gene: .; J gene: TRBJ2-3; CDR3 DNA: TGCAGCGTACTCGGGGTAGGCACAGATACGCAGTATTTT; CDR3 protein: CSVLGVGTDTQYF
clone size: .; V gene: TRBV7-2; D gene: TRBD1; J gene: TRBJ2-7; CDR3 DNA: TGTGCCAGCAGACGTGACAGGGGGAGCTCCTACGAGCAGTACTTC; CDR3 protein: CASRRDRGSSYEQYF
clone size: .; V gene: TRBV5-6; D gene: .; J gene: TRBJ1-4; CDR3 DNA: TGTGCCAGCCAAAAGAGGAGGACCAGCGAAAAACTGTTTTTT; CDR3 protein: CASQKRRTSEKLFF
clone size: .; V gene: TRBV28; D gene: .; J gene: TRBJ1-1; CDR3 DNA: TGTGCCAGCAGAACGAGACTCGGACAGACCTTGAACACTGAAGCTTTCTTC; CDR3 protein: CASRTRLGQTLNTEAFF
clone size: .; V gene: TRBV11-3; D gene: .; J gene: TRBJ2-7; CDR3 DNA: TGTGCCAGCAGCAAAGGGCAGGGGTCCTACGAGCAGTACTTC; CDR3 protein: CASSKGQGSYEQYF
clone size: .; V gene: TRBV5-1; D gene: TRBD1; J gene: TRBJ2-3; CDR3 DNA: TGCGCCAGCAGCAGGACAGGGGACCAGGCAGATACGCAGTATTTT; CDR3 protein: CASSRTGDQADTQYF
clone size: .; V gene: TRBV6-1; D gene: TRBD2; J gene: TRBJ2-7; CDR3 DNA: TGTGCCAGCGGACTAGCGGGAGAAAGCGAGCAGTACTTC; CDR3 protein: CASGLAGESEQYF
clone size: few; V gene: TRBV6-6; D gene: TRBD1; J gene: TRBJ1-2; CDR3 DNA: TGTGCCAGCAGTTATGCGGACAGGGGTCCCTATGGCTACACCTTC; CDR3 protein: CASSYADRGPYGYTF
clone size: .; V gene: TRBV28; D gene: .; J gene: TRBJ1-4; CDR3 DNA: TGTGCCAGCAGTCCGGGACAAGAAAATGAAAAACTGTTTTTT; CDR3 protein: CASSPGQENEKLFF
clone size: .; V gene: TRBV7-9; D gene: .; J gene: TRBJ1-6; CDR3 DNA: TGTGCCAGCAGCCAGGGAGGGGTAGTGTCACCCCTCCACTTT; CDR3 protein: CASSQGGVVSPLHF
clone size: .; V gene: TRBV7-9; D gene: TRBD1; J gene: TRBJ1-1; CDR3 DNA: TGTGCCAGCAGCTCCGGACAGGGTTACACTGAAGCTTTCTTT; CDR3 protein: CASSSGQGYTEAFF
clone size: once; V gene: TRBV9; D gene: .; J gene: TRBJ2-7; CDR3 DNA: TGTGCCAGCAGCTTCGAACCCGGGTCGGACTACGAGCAGTACTTC; CDR3 protein: CASSFEPGSDYEQYF
clone size: .; V gene: TRBV30; D gene: .; J gene: TRBJ2-7; CDR3 DNA: TGTGCCTTGCAGATATCCTACGAGCAGTACTTC; CDR3 protein: CALQISYEQYF
clone size: .; V gene: TRBV9; D gene: .; J gene: TRBJ2-3; CDR3 DNA: TGTGCCAGCAGCGGCGTCCGAAATACGCAGTATTTT; CDR3 protein: CASSGVRNTQYF
clone size: .; V gene: TRBV28; D gene: .; J gene: TRBJ1-3; CDR3 DNA: TGTGCCAGCAGAGGGACAACCTTCTCTGGAAACACCATATATTTT; CDR3 protein: CASRGTTFSGNTIYF
clone size: .; V gene: TRBV29-1; D gene: .; J gene: TRBJ2-1; CDR3 DNA: TGCAGCGCATGGGCAAACAATGAGCAGTTCTTC; CDR3 protein: CSAWANNEQFF
clone size: few; V gene: TRBV6-5; D gene: TRBD1; J gene: TRBJ1-6; CDR3 DNA: TGTGCCAGCAGTTACATGGACAGGGGTAATTCACCCCTCCACTTT; CDR3 protein: CASSYMDRGNSPLHF
clone size: once; V gene: TRBV7-8; D gene: .; J gene: TRBJ2-2; CDR3 DNA: TGTGCCAGCAGCTTGCGCAGGGTGAACACCGGGGAGCTGTTTTTT; CDR3 protein: CASSLRRVNTGELFF